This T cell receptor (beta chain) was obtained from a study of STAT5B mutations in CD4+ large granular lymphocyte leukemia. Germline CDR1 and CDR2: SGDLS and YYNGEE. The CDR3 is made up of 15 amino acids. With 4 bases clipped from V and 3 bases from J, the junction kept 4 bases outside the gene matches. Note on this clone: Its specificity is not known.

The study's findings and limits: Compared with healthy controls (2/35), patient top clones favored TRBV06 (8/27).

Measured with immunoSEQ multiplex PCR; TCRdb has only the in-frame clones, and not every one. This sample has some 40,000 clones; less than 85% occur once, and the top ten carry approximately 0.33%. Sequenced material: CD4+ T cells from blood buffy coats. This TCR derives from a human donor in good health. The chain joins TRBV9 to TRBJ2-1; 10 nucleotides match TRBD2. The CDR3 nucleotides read TGTGCCAGCAGCCAATTAGCGGGGGGCTACAATGAGCAGTTCTTC. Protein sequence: CASSQLAGGYNEQFF.